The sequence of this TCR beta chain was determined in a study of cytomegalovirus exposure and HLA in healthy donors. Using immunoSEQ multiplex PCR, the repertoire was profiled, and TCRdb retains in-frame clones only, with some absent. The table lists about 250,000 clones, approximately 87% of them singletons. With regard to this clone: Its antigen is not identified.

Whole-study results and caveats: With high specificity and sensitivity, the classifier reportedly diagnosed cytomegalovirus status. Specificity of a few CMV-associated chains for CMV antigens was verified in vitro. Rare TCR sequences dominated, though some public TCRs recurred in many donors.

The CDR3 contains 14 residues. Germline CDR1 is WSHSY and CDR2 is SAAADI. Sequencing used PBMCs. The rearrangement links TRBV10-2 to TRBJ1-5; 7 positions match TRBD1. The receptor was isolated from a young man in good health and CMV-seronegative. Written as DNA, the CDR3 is TGCGCTACGACAGGGACAGCCTTTAATCAGCCCCAGCATTTT. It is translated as CATTGTAFNQPQHF.